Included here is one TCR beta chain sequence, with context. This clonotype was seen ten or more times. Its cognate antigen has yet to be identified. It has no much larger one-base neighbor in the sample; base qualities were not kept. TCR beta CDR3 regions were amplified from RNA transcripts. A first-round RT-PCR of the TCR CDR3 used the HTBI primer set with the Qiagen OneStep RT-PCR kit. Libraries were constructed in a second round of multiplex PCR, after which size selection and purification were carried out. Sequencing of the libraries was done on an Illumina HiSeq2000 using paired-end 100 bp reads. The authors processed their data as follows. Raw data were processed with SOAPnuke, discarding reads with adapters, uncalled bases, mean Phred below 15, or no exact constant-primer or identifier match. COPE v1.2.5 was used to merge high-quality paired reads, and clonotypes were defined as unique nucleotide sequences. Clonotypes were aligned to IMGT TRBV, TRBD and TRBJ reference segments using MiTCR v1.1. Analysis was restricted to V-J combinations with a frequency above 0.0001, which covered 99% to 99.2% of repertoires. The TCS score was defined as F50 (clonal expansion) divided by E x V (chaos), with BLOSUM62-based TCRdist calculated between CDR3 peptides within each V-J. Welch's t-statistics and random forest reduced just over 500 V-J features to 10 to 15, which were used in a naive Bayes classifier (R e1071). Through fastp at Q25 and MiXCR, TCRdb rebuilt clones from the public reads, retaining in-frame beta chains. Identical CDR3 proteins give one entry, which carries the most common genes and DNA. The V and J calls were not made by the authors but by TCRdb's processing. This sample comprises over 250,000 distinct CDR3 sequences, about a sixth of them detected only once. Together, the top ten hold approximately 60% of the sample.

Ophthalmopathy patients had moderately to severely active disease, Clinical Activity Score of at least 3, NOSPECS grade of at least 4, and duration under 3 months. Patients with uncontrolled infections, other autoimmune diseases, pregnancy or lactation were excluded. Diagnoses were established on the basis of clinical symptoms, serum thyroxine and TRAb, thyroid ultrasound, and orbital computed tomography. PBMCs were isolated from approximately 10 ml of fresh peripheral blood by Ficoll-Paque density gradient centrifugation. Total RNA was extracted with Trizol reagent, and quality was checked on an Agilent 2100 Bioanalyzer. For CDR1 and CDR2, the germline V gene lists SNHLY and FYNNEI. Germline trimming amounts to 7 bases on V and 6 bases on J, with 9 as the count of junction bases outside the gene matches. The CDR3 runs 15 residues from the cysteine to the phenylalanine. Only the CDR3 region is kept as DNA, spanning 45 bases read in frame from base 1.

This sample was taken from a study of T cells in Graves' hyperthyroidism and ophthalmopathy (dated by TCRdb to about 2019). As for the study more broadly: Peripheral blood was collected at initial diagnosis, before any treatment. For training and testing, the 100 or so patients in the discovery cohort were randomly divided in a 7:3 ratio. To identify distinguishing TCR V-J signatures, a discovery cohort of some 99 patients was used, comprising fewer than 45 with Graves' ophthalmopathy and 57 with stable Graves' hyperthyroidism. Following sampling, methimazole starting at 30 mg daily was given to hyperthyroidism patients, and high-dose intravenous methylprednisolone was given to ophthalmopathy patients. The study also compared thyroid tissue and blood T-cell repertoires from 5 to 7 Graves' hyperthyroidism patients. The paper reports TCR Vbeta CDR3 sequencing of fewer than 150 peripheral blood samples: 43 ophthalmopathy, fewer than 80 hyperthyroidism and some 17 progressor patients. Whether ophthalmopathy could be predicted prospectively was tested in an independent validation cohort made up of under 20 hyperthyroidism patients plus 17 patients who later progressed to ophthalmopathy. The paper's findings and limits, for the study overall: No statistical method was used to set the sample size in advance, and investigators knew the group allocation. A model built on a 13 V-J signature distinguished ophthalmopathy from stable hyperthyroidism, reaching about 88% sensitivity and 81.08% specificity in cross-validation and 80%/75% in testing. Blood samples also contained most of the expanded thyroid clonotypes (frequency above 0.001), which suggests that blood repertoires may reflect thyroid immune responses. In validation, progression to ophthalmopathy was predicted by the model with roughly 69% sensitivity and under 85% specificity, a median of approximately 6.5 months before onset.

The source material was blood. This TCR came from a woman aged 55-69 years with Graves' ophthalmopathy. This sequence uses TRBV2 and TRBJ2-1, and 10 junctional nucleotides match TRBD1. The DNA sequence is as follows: TGTGCCAGCACCAAAGGAGGGACAGGGGTCAATGAGCAGTTCTTC. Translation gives CASTKGGTGVNEQFF. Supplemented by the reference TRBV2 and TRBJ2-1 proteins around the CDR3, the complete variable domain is EPEVTQTPSHQVTQMGQEVILRCVPISNHLYFYWYRQILGQKVEFLVSFYNNEISEKSEIFDDQFSVERPDGSNFTLKIRSTKLEDSAMYFCASTKGGTGVNEQFFGPGTRLTVL.